This passage covers 31 T cell receptor beta chains from one sample sequenced in a study of vaccination and CD4 T cells after COVID-19. The treatment is: approximately 9-day PBMC culture with coronavirus spike peptide pools or control peptides (ViraFEST assay). These CD4+ T cells came from an unexposed donor, sampled before the COVID-19 pandemic (2011-2018). The study sequenced cultured CD4+ T cell DNA using the Oncomine TCR Beta short-read assay. The authors extracted genomic DNA from cultured CD4+ T cells. TCRdb re-analysed the PCR reads in MiXCR, keeping a single row per CDR3 protein. The data contain approximately 9,600 distinct CDR3 sequences, around 30% of them seen just once; the ten biggest clones take up 13%. Antigens of these TCRs are unknown. The material sequenced was CD4+ T cells from blood, cultured in vitro. The receptors here all came from a human donor in good health.

By sample fraction, this clonotype is medium-sized. The chain links TRBV6-1 to TRBJ1-5; D gene ambiguous. V was cut by 2 bases and J by 6 bases, with 8 bases left in between. The CDR3 extends over 13 amino acids. The V gene's germline CDR1 is MNHNS and CDR2 SASEGT. DNA of the CDR3: TGTGCCAGCAGTGAATCTAGGGTTCAGCCCCAGCATTTT. It specifies CASSESRVQPQHF.

CDR3 sequence reads: CASSLGVGGQGKAFF. Written as DNA, the CDR3 is TGTGCCAGCAGCTTGGGCGTGGGGGGTCAGGGGAAGGCTTTCTTT. The V and J genes are TRBV7-3 and TRBJ1-1; possible D gene TRBD1, 6 bases. V was cut by 3 bases and J by 11 bases, with 22 bases left in between. The CDR3 is 15 residues long. Per germline, CDR1 SGHTA and CDR2 FQGTGA.

This clonotype is classed as medium-sized. The V and J genes are TRBV6-1 and TRBJ1-5, with TRBD1 identical over 7 bases. The J segment lost 2 bases and the V segment lost 3 bases, leaving 1 base of the junction unmatched. Per the germline V gene, CDR1 is MNHNS and CDR2 is SASEGT. This CDR3 comprises 14 residues. The CDR3 bases are TGTGCCAGCAGTGACAGGGGGGGCAATCAGCCCCAGCATTTT. Its protein is CASSDRGGNQPQHF.

The chain recombines TRBV10-3 with TRBJ2-7, with unresolved D. The V end lost 2 bases, the J end lost 0 bases, and 8 bases lay between the germline ends. The CDR3 sequence is 14 residues long. Per germline, CDR1 ENHRY and CDR2 SYGVKD. The chain's CDR3 is CAISEPDGSYEQYF. Written as DNA, the CDR3 is TGTGCCATCAGTGAGCCGGACGGCTCCTACGAGCAGTACTTC.

This clonotype qualifies as medium-sized (0.01 to 0.1%). The chain links TRBV21-1 to TRBJ1-5; the table's D call, TRBD1, has no DNA check behind it. TRBV21-1 is listed as a pseudogene. The CDR3 is 15 amino acids. CDR3 DNA sequence: TGTGCCAGCAGCCCCCGCAGGGATAGCAATCAGCCCCAGCATTTT. Translation: CASSPRRDSNQPQHF.

This clonotype was seen a few times. The chain combines TRBV10-3 with TRBJ1-2; D is perhaps TRBD1 (5 bases). The CDR3 consists of 13 residues. The V gene's germline CDR1 is ENHRY and CDR2 SYGVKD. V was clipped by 8 bases and J by 3 bases, with 13 bases between them. The CDR3 bases are TGTGCCATCGGTCGGGCGGGGGACTATGGCTACACCTTC. It translates to CAIGRAGDYGYTF.

This clonotype was observed a few times. The V and J genes are TRBV7-8 and TRBJ2-7, with D perhaps assigned TRBD1 or TRBD2 (5 bases each). Trimming removed 5 bases at V and 6 bases at J, with 26 bases between. The CDR3 is 17 amino acids. Germline V CDR1 and CDR2: SGHVS, FQNEAQ. The CDR3: CASSPLPRRGRRGEQYF. In nucleotides, the CDR3 is TGTGCCAGCAGCCCACTCCCACGTCGAGGGAGAAGGGGCGAGCAGTACTTC.

CDR3 sequence reads: CASSLGDPAMNTEAFF. The CDR3 nucleotides are TGTGCCAGCAGCTTAGGGGACCCTGCCATGAACACTGAAGCTTTCTTT. The rearrangement uses TRBV7-9 and TRBJ1-1; TRBD1 is a possible D gene (5 bases). This CDR3 is built from 16 residues. The V and J ends lost 1 base and 0 bases respectively, with 12 bases between them. The V gene's germline CDR1 is SEHNR and CDR2 FQNEAQ (reference sequence).

The table lists this clonotype with a few counts. The chain links TRBV7-3 to TRBJ1-3, with a possible D match to TRBD1 (6 bases). Per germline, CDR1 SGHTA and CDR2 FQGTGA. The CDR3 contains 14 residues. V lost 5 bases to trimming and J lost 7 bases, with 15 bases between them. In DNA form, the CDR3 reads TGTGCCAGCAGCCAAATGGCGGGGGCTAACACCATATATTTT. Translating gives CASSQMAGANTIYF.

The chain couples TRBV28 to TRBJ1-1; the D gene is possibly TRBD1 (5 bases). Germline V gene sequence: CDR1 MDHEN, CDR2 SYDVKM. Trimming removed 4 bases at V and 11 bases at J, with 20 bases between. This CDR3 has 14 residues. CDR3 region: CASSWAPGTSWAFF. The CDR3 coding sequence is TGTGCCAGCAGTTGGGCCCCAGGGACCTCGTGGGCTTTCTTT.

CDR3 region: CASSLAGDSGYTF. The CDR3 nucleotides are TGTGCCAGCAGTTTAGCAGGGGACTCTGGCTACACCTTC. The genes are TRBV12-3 or TRBV12-4 and TRBJ1-2, with TRBD1 as a possible D gene (5 bases). Trimming left V 0 bases short and J 7 bases short, with 9 bases between. The CDR3 runs to 13 residues.

This chain links TRBV28 with TRBJ1-2; 8 nucleotides line up with TRBD1. CDR3 size: 15 residues. The trim removed 4 bases at V and 6 bases at J, leaving 10 bases unmatched. Germline V gene lookup returns CDR1 MDHEN and CDR2 SYDVKM. The CDR3 DNA sequence: TGTGCCAGCAGTTCCCCCCACGCAGGGGGCCATGGCTACACCTTC. Amino acids: CASSSPHAGGHGYTF.

This clonotype was seen a handful of times. The chain couples TRBV7-9 to TRBJ2-5; D is unclear. The CDR3 totals 13 residues. Trimming left V 1 base short and J 6 bases short, with 9 bases between. The germline V gene encodes CDR1 SEHNR and CDR2 FQNEAQ (reference sequence). The CDR3 spells CASSLGQQKTQYF. The CDR3 DNA is TGTGCCAGCAGCTTAGGCCAACAGAAGACCCAGTACTTC.

The V call is TRBV6-1, the J call TRBJ2-5; D possibly corresponds to TRBD1 (6 bases). This CDR3 comprises 14 residues. Per the germline V gene, CDR1 is MNHNS and CDR2 is SASEGT. V was trimmed by 5 bases and J by 3 bases, leaving 13 bases between them. This CDR3 is CASSQQGSEETQYF. The CDR3 DNA reads TGTGCCAGCAGTCAACAGGGAAGTGAAGAGACCCAGTACTTC.

Relative to its sample, this clonotype is medium-sized. J is TRBJ1-5 and V is TRBV20-1; 10 bases line up with TRBD1. The CDR3 extends over 15 amino acids. Germline V gene data show CDR1 as DFQATT and CDR2 as SNEGSKA (reference sequence). V shed 1 base and J 5 bases; nucleotides not matched to a gene: 5. For the CDR3, the DNA is TGCAGTGCTAGAGCCACCGGGACAGGGGATCAGCCCCAGCATTTT. The encoded protein is CSARATGTGDQPQHF.

The genes are TRBV6-1 and TRBJ2-1; 11 nucleotides line up with TRBD2. The germline V gene encodes CDR1 MNHNS and CDR2 SASEGT. The CDR3 loop spans 16 amino acids. The V gene end was trimmed by 5 bases and the J gene end by 6 bases; junction bases not matched to a gene: 9. This CDR3 reads CASSISLAGGTNEQFF. The CDR3 nucleotides are TGTGCCAGCAGTATTTCTCTAGCGGGAGGAACCAATGAGCAGTTCTTC.

V and J are TRBV28 and TRBJ1-2; D possibly corresponds to TRBD1 (5 bases). The CDR3 has 17 amino acids. Between the trimmed V and J ends, which lost 6 bases and 1 base, there was a span of 21 bases. Germline CDR1 is MDHEN and CDR2 is SYDVKM. CDR3 sequence (DNA): TGTGCCAGCAGCCCCGTAGCCGGGACTGTTGGTAACTATGGCTACACCTTC. This gives the protein CASSPVAGTVGNYGYTF.

The chain is built from TRBV20-1 and TRBJ2-7, with a possible D match to TRBD2 (5 bases). V gave up 0 bases and J gave up 0 bases, with 15 bases separating them. Germline CDR1 and CDR2: DFQATT and SNEGSKA (reference sequence). The CDR3 is 16 residues long. CDR3 protein: CSARDRRVGGSYEQYF. CDR3 nucleotide sequence: TGCAGTGCTAGAGATAGGCGGGTTGGCGGCTCCTACGAGCAGTACTTC.

This clonotype was seen only a few times. This sequence joins TRBV19 and TRBJ1-5; D is ambiguous. This CDR3 comprises 13 residues. Germline V gene data show CDR1 as LNHDA and CDR2 as SQIVND (reference sequence). Trimming cost V 7 bases and J 2 bases, with 9 bases left between them. The CDR3 DNA reads TGTGCCAGTACCATGAATGGCAATCAGCCCCAGCATTTT. As protein: CASTMNGNQPQHF.

This clonotype was picked up a small number of times. The chain has TRBV20-1 and TRBJ2-7; 9 bases are a match to TRBD2. The CDR3 runs 14 residues. Germline V gene lookup returns CDR1 DFQATT and CDR2 SNEGSKA (reference sequence). Germline trimming cut 6 bases from V and 3 bases from J; bases unmatched to any gene: 9. The CDR3 DNA reads as TGCAGTGCCGATCGGCCTAGCGGGAACTACGAGCAGTACTTC. This gives the protein CSADRPSGNYEQYF.

The V and J genes are TRBV7-9 and TRBJ1-1; D is possibly TRBD1 (6 bases). The germline V and J ends were trimmed by 1 base and 4 bases, with 10 bases remaining between them. From germline, CDR1 is SEHNR and CDR2 FQNEAQ (reference sequence). This CDR3 is 14 amino acids long. The CDR3 sequence: CASSLVQGGTEAFF. CDR3 in DNA: TGTGCCAGCAGCTTAGTACAGGGCGGCACTGAAGCTTTCTTT. The full variable domain, its missing parts supplied by reference TRBV7-9 and TRBJ1-1, is DTGVSQNPRHKITKRGQNVTFRCDPISEHNRLYWYRQTLGQGPEFLTYFQNEAQLEKSRLLSDRFSAERPKGSFSTLEIQRTEQGDSAMYLCASSLVQGGTEAFFGQGTRLTVV.

This clonotype has only a few counts. A read error may produce the germline difference seen at one junction end. The V call is TRBV28, the J call TRBJ1-1, with 10 bases that match TRBD1. CDR1 is MDHEN, CDR2 SYDVKM, per germline. This CDR3 region has 12 residues. The CDR3 protein is CASSSDRQGAVF. The CDR3, as DNA: TGTGCCAGCAGTTCGGACCGACAGGGGGCCGTCTTT.

This clonotype is judged medium-sized (0.01 to 0.1%). The J gene is TRBJ1-2, the V gene TRBV6-2 or TRBV6-3, with 7 bases identical to TRBD1. With 8 bases clipped from V and 8 bases from J, the junction kept 8 bases outside the gene matches. Germline CDR1 is MNHEY and CDR2 is SVGEGT. This CDR3 is built from 12 residues. CDR3 residues: CASSTGYSGYTF. CDR3 DNA: TGTGCCAGCTCGACAGGGTACTCCGGCTACACCTTC.

Concerning this clonotype: Possible read error: a much larger clone is one base away. This sequence joins TRBV27 and TRBJ2-5; D possibly uses TRBD1 or TRBD2 (5 bases each). Looked up from germline, CDR1 is MNHEY and CDR2 is SMNVEV (reference sequence). The CDR3 runs to 17 residues. The CDR3 nucleotides are TGTACCAGCAGTCCCTACCGAGGGGCGGGCCCGGGGGAGACCCAGTACTTC. This codes for CTSSPYRGAGPGETQYF.

Only a few counts were recorded for this clonotype. The J gene is TRBJ2-1, the V gene TRBV7-3, with D possibly TRBD2 on 6 matching bases. Trimming left V 2 bases short and J 5 bases short, with 13 bases between. The CDR3 sequence is 15 residues long. CDR1 and CDR2 (germline): SGHTA, FQGTGA. CDR3 region: CASSLSPGGNNEQFF. The CDR3 DNA is TGTGCCAGCAGCTTATCGCCAGGAGGGAACAATGAGCAGTTCTTC.

This clonotype showed up just a few times. The V and J genes are TRBV28 and TRBJ2-7; weak D call: TRBD2 (5 bases). The CDR3 is 14 amino acids. Trimming removed 8 bases from V and 3 bases from J, with 17 bases in between. Looked up from germline, CDR1 is MDHEN and CDR2 is SYDVKM. The CDR3 DNA sequence: TGTGCCAGCTATCCGTTTAGCGCTAGCTACGAGCAGTACTTC. It encodes CASYPFSASYEQYF.

This clonotype is a singleton in its sample. V gene TRBV6-2 or TRBV6-3 combines with J gene TRBJ2-3; perhaps TRBD1 as D (5 bases). The germline V gene encodes CDR1 MNHEY and CDR2 SVGEGT. With 6 bases removed from V and 0 bases from J, the gap between germline ends came to 10 bases. There are 14 residues in the CDR3. CDR3 region: CASRTGISTDTQYF. In DNA, the CDR3 is TGTGCCAGCAGAACAGGAATCAGCACAGATACGCAGTATTTT.

The chain links TRBV19 to TRBJ2-2; D gene uncertain. CDR3 length: 14 residues. Trimming took 8 bases from V and 1 from J, leaving 11 bases between them. The germline CDR1 and CDR2 sequences are LNHDA and SQIVND (reference sequence). The CDR3: CASRTALNTGELFF. DNA for the CDR3: TGTGCCAGTCGTACAGCCTTGAACACCGGGGAGCTGTTTTTT.

This clonotype came up a few times. The chain couples TRBV7-3 to TRBJ2-3; D gene ambiguous. Germline V gene data show CDR1 as SGHTA and CDR2 as FQGTGA. This CDR3 is built from 14 residues. The germline V and J ends were trimmed by 1 base and 1 base, with 6 bases remaining between them. The CDR3 loop reads CASSLMGGTDTQYF. The CDR3 DNA reads TGTGCCAGCAGCTTAATGGGCGGCACAGATACGCAGTATTTT. The whole variable domain, filled in from reference TRBV7-3 and TRBJ2-3, reads GAGVSQTPSNKVTEKGKYVELRCDPISGHTALYWYRQSLGQGPEFLIYFQGTGAADDSGLPNDRFFAVRPEGSVSTLKIQRTERGDSAVYLCASSLMGGTDTQYFGPGTRLTVL.

This rearrangement joins TRBV6-2 or TRBV6-3 to TRBJ1-5, with D maybe TRBD1 (6 bases). Trimming removed 5 bases from V and 11 bases from J, with 13 bases in between. Germline V gene data show CDR1 as MNHEY and CDR2 as SVGEGT. This CDR3 region has 12 residues. The CDR3 coding sequence is TGTGCCAGCAGTGAACAGGGAATGGCCCAGCATTTT. It translates to CASSEQGMAQHF.

This clonotype was counted a few times. The chain's CDR3 is CSAGNRDYGYTF. CDR3 nucleotide sequence: TGCAGTGCTGGTAACAGGGATTATGGCTACACCTTC. The chain employs TRBV20-1 and TRBJ1-2; D might be TRBD1 (6 bases). This CDR3 region has 12 residues. Trimming took off 5 bases at V and 5 bases at J, with 12 bases between the two ends. CDR1 is DFQATT, CDR2 SNEGSKA, per germline (reference sequence).